The next 8 T cell receptor beta chains were all read from a single sample in a study of monozygotic twins with inflammatory bowel disease. TCRdb re-called the 5' RACE reads and catalogs CDR3 proteins one per entry, DNA excluded. This table holds about 300,000 distinct CDR3 sequences. Source material: blood. Source of these receptors: a human donor with ulcerative colitis or Crohn's disease, or a healthy co-twin of an affected twin (not recorded which).

CDR3 sequence reads: CASSLQPGTGNEKLFF. The chain employs TRBV5-1 and TRBJ1-4; TCRdb calls TRBD1, which cannot be checked without DNA. The CDR3 contains 16 residues. CDR1 is SGHRS and CDR2 is YFSETQ in the germline V gene.

This chain joins TRBV25-1 and TRBJ2-5. This CDR3 contains 11 residues. From germline, CDR1 is MGHDK and CDR2 SYGVNS. CDR3 sequence reads: CASSEFGTQYF.

The V and J genes are TRBV7-6 and TRBJ1-2. The CDR3 covers 13 residues. The germline CDR1 and CDR2 sequences are SGHVS and FNYEAQ. The chain's CDR3 is CASSFLPKGGYTF.

The chain links TRBV14 to TRBJ2-3; TCRdb's D call of TRBD2 is untestable without DNA. The CDR3 covers 18 residues. Germline V CDR1 and CDR2: SGHDN, FVKESK. CDR3 in amino acids: CASSQGRTSGRLTDTQYF.

This chain links TRBV12-3 or TRBV12-4 with TRBJ2-1; TCRdb's D call, TRBD1, is unchecked because there is no DNA. The CDR3 is 15 residues long. The CDR3 sequence is CASSSQNPGYNEQFF.

This chain joins TRBV7-2 and TRBJ1-6. The germline gives CDR1 SGHTA, CDR2 FQGNSA. This CDR3 contains 16 residues. This CDR3 is CASSLRPSSGDSPLHF.

This chain connects TRBV7-2 to TRBJ2-7; absent DNA, TCRdb's TRBD2 call cannot be checked. CDR3 size: 14 residues. CDR1 and CDR2 from the germline V gene are SGHTA and FQGNSA. CDR3 amino acids: CASSTGLADYEQYF.

The gene calls are TRBV12-3 or TRBV12-4 and TRBJ1-5; TCRdb's D call, TRBD1, is unchecked because there is no DNA. CDR3 length: 15 residues. This chain's CDR3 is CASSNRGFDNQPQHF.